Following are 30 T cell receptor beta chains from one sample sequenced in a study of blood T cell repertoires in COVID-19. Assay: immunoSEQ multiplex PCR; the TCRdb copy retains only in-frame clones and omits some. Here the sample spans around 31,000 clones, roughly 90% being singletons. The material sequenced was peripheral blood. The receptors were sampled from a woman between 35 and 50 years old with active or convalescent COVID-19.

V usage is TRBV9 and J usage is TRBJ2-3, with TRBD2 identical over 11 bases. This CDR3 contains 14 residues. Germline CDR1 SGDLS, CDR2 YYNGEE. With 4 bases clipped from V and 7 bases from J, the junction kept 5 bases outside the gene matches. The CDR3 sequence is CASSPPSGRNTQYF. CDR3 DNA sequence: TGTGCCAGCAGCCCTCCTAGCGGGAGGAATACGCAGTATTTT.

This chain joins TRBV7-3 and TRBJ2-3; tentatively, D is TRBD2 (6 bases). V was trimmed by 5 bases and J by 6 bases, leaving 12 bases between them. The CDR3 is 13 amino acids. Looked up from germline, CDR1 is SGHTA and CDR2 is FQGTGA. The CDR3 DNA reads as TGTGCCAGCAGCCCGAGCGGGCCTGATACGCAGTATTTT. Translated: CASSPSGPDTQYF.

This clone was observed once. The chain couples TRBV7-9 to TRBJ2-5, with D perhaps TRBD2 (6 bases). The ends were cut back, 6 bases at V and 5 bases at J, with 10 bases in the middle. CDR3 length: 12 amino acids. The germline gives CDR1 SEHNR, CDR2 FQNEAQ (reference sequence). This chain's CDR3 is CASRTSWETQYF. The DNA for the CDR3 is TGTGCCAGCAGAACTAGCTGGGAGACCCAGTACTTC.

Notes on this clone: This specimen includes other DNA sequences encoding the same CDR3. The chain combines TRBV9 with TRBJ1-6; D gene ambiguous. CDR3 length: 15 amino acids. CDR1 is SGDLS and CDR2 is YYNGEE in the germline V gene. Trimming took off 0 bases at V and 1 base at J, with 5 bases between the two ends. CDR3 amino acids: CASSVAGSYNSPLHF. The CDR3 DNA reads TGTGCCAGCAGCGTAGCGGGGTCCTATAATTCACCCCTCCACTTT.

The V gene is TRBV9, the J gene TRBJ2-1; 8 bases are a match to TRBD2. There are 16 residues in the CDR3. V trimming: 0 bases; J trimming: 7 bases; junction bases outside the gene matches: 9. Per germline, CDR1 SGDLS and CDR2 YYNGEE. CDR3 in amino acids: CASSVGVGRAGNEQFF. The CDR3 nucleotides read TGTGCCAGCAGCGTAGGCGTCGGGAGGGCCGGGAATGAGCAGTTCTTC.

This clone was observed once. This chain joins TRBV5-6 and TRBJ1-2; unclear D gene. The V and J ends lost 4 bases and 4 bases respectively, with 11 bases between them. The CDR3 has 13 residues. CDR1 is SGHDT, CDR2 YYEEEE, per germline. The CDR3 protein is CASSGEVSYGYTF. As DNA, the CDR3 is TGTGCCAGCAGCGGGGAGGTCAGCTATGGCTACACCTTC.

The V call is TRBV18, the J call TRBJ2-1; 7 nucleotides match TRBD1. Trimming at V came to 2 bases and at J to 6 bases, leaving 7 bases not matched to a gene. Germline V gene lookup returns CDR1 KGHSH and CDR2 LQKENI. The CDR3 runs to 15 residues. In DNA, the CDR3 is TGTGCCAGCTCACCATTGGACAGGTTGGGCAATGAGCAGTTCTTC. This encodes CASSPLDRLGNEQFF.

This chain connects TRBV28 to TRBJ1-2; D call uncertain. Germline V gives CDR1 MDHEN, CDR2 SYDVKM. The V end was cut by 2 bases, the J end by 2 bases, with 9 bases between. This CDR3 is 14 amino acids long. For the CDR3, the DNA is TGTGCCAGCAGTTTAACTGGCGGGAACTATGGCTACACCTTC. Its protein product is CASSLTGGNYGYTF.

The rearrangement joins TRBV10-3 to TRBJ2-1, with D tentatively TRBD2 (5 bases). The ends were cut back, 5 bases at V and 0 bases at J, with 11 bases in the middle. The CDR3 runs 15 residues. The germline V gene encodes CDR1 ENHRY and CDR2 SYGVKD. CDR3 protein: CAISPDFSSYNEQFF. The CDR3 coding sequence is TGTGCCATCAGTCCGGACTTTAGCTCCTACAATGAGCAGTTCTTC.

The chain recombines TRBV10-3 with TRBJ2-1; 10 bases align to TRBD2. Losses at the gene ends were 6 bases for V and 6 bases for J; bases not matched to a gene: 14. This CDR3 has 17 amino acids. Germline values: CDR1 ENHRY, CDR2 SYGVKD. This CDR3 reads CAIRGPSAGGPVNEQFF. CDR3 DNA: TGTGCCATCAGGGGACCTTCAGCGGGAGGGCCCGTCAATGAGCAGTTCTTC.

The J gene is TRBJ1-2, the V gene TRBV10-3; tentatively, D is TRBD1 (6 bases). This CDR3 region has 16 residues. Looked up from germline, CDR1 is ENHRY and CDR2 is SYGVKD. Trimming cost V 4 bases and J 0 bases, with 15 bases left between them. CDR3 loop: CAISVLKQGTNYGYTF. The DNA for the CDR3 is TGTGCCATCAGTGTCCTTAAACAGGGCACTAACTATGGCTACACCTTC.

As DNA, the CDR3 is TGTGCCAGCAGCGTAGGGGTCGCGGGGCGAGAGACCCAGTACTTC. This translates into CASSVGVAGRETQYF. The rearrangement links TRBV9 to TRBJ2-5; a weak D match, TRBD2 (6 bases). This CDR3 has 15 residues. V was pared by 0 bases and J by 4 bases, with 13 bases between. Per germline, CDR1 SGDLS and CDR2 YYNGEE.

The chain links TRBV18 to TRBJ2-5; D might be TRBD1 (5 bases). Germline V CDR1 and CDR2: KGHSH, LQKENI. V was shortened by 3 bases and J by 2 bases, with 7 bases between the two germline ends. This CDR3 spans 13 amino acids. In DNA, the CDR3 is TGTGCCAGCTCACCCAGACAGCAAGAGACCCAGTACTTC. It codes for CASSPRQQETQYF.

J is TRBJ2-7 and V is TRBV7-2; D is perhaps TRBD1 (7 bases). This CDR3 has 14 residues. With 5 bases removed from V and 0 bases from J, the gap between germline ends came to 11 bases. Germline loops: CDR1 SGHTA, CDR2 FQGNSA. CDR3 coding DNA: TGTGCCAGCAGCGCGGGGACAGTCTCCTACGAGCAGTACTTC. This sequence encodes CASSAGTVSYEQYF.

This sequence joins TRBV4-1 and TRBJ2-2, with TRBD2 matching 13 bases. J was trimmed by 1 base and V by 3 bases; bases with no gene match: 5. The CDR3 loop spans 18 amino acids. Germline loops: CDR1 MGHRA, CDR2 YSYEKL. The chain's CDR3 is CASSHGLAGAQNTGELFF. The CDR3 DNA reads as TGCGCCAGCAGCCACGGACTAGCGGGGGCCCAGAACACCGGGGAGCTGTTTTTT.

The rearrangement joins TRBV12-5 to TRBJ1-1; TRBD1 matches at 8 bases. This CDR3 region has 13 residues. V dropped 6 bases and J dropped 1; count of bases not matched to a gene: 1. CDR1 is LGHNT, CDR2 FRNRAP, per germline. The CDR3 sequence: CASGDRANTEAFF. CDR3 DNA: TGTGCTAGTGGGGACAGGGCGAACACTGAAGCTTTCTTT.

The rearrangement links TRBV3-1 (or the pseudogene TRBV3-2) to TRBJ2-3, with TRBD2 matching 8 bases. The length of the CDR3 is 17 residues. Germline V CDR1 and CDR2: LGHDT, YNNKEL (reference sequence). The V and J ends lost 4 bases and 4 bases, in that order; junction bases with no gene match: 13. The CDR3 protein is CASSRLELAAGADTQYF. CDR3 DNA: TGTGCCAGCAGCCGTCTTGAACTAGCGGCGGGCGCAGATACGCAGTATTTT.

This chain connects TRBV19 to TRBJ1-4, with 8 positions matching TRBD1. Trimming took 5 bases from V and 5 from J; bases not matched to a gene: 7. Germline values: CDR1 LNHDA, CDR2 SQIVND (reference sequence). The CDR3 contains 15 residues. Here the CDR3 reads CASSSSRGRNEKLFF. In DNA form, the CDR3 reads TGTGCCAGTAGTTCCTCCAGGGGGCGGAATGAAAAACTGTTTTTT.

The chain is built from TRBV7-3 and TRBJ2-3, with TRBD1 identical over 7 bases. Germline CDR1 is SGHTA and CDR2 is FQGTGA. V shed 5 bases and J 0 bases; nucleotides not matched to a gene: 5. The CDR3 spans 15 residues. This chain's CDR3 is CASSILGQSTDTQYF. As DNA, the CDR3 is TGTGCCAGCAGCATATTGGGACAGAGCACAGATACGCAGTATTTT.

V and J are TRBV4-2 and TRBJ2-6; TRBD2 might be the D (6 bases). The CDR3 has 18 residues. Germline loops: CDR1 LGHNA, CDR2 YNFKEQ. The V end lost 4 bases, the J end lost 0 bases, and 16 bases lay between the germline ends. CDR3 sequence reads: CASSPSRGGNSGANVLTF. In DNA form, the CDR3 reads TGTGCCAGCAGCCCCTCCCGGGGCGGGAACTCTGGGGCCAACGTCCTGACTTTC.

This chain connects TRBV6-5 to TRBJ1-2; D is ambiguous. The germline gives CDR1 MNHEY, CDR2 SVGAGI. The CDR3 totals 13 residues. V lost 7 bases and J lost 5, with 14 bases in between. The CDR3, as DNA: TGTGCCAGCACTGTCGCGGGAAGGTATGGCTACACCTTC. Encoded protein: CASTVAGRYGYTF.

In DNA form, the CDR3 reads TGTGCCTGGAGTGTGGGACAGCATAACACTGAAGCTTTCTTT. Translating it yields CAWSVGQHNTEAFF. The chain carries TRBV30 and TRBJ1-1; 7 bases line up with TRBD1. Germline CDR1 reads GTSNPN; CDR2 reads SVGIG (reference sequence). V dropped 0 bases and J dropped 2; count of bases not matched to a gene: 3. The CDR3 extends over 14 amino acids.

The rearrangement uses TRBV7-9 and TRBJ1-4, with TRBD1 matching 10 bases. Trimming removed 2 bases from V and 5 bases from J; junction bases left unmatched: 8. The CDR3 is made up of 17 amino acids. From germline, CDR1 is SEHNR and CDR2 FQNEAQ (reference sequence). CDR3 sequence (DNA): TGTGCCAGCAGCTTAAATCTACGGACAGGGGGGAATGAAAAACTGTTTTTT. Protein sequence: CASSLNLRTGGNEKLFF.

This chain uses TRBV28 with TRBJ2-7, with 9 bases matching TRBD1. Losses at the gene ends were 4 bases for V and 5 bases for J; bases not matched to a gene: 9. There are 15 residues in the CDR3. Germline lookup yields CDR1 MDHEN and CDR2 SYDVKM. CDR3 in amino acids: CASSSSGTGLDEQYF. DNA of the CDR3: TGTGCCAGCAGTTCATCCGGGACAGGGCTCGACGAGCAGTACTTC.

The chain combines TRBV29-1 with TRBJ2-2; 8 nucleotides align to TRBD1. Unmatched junction bases numbered 5, after V lost 5 bases and J lost 3 bases. This CDR3 has 14 residues. CDR1 is SQVTM, CDR2 ANQGSEA, per germline. The CDR3 sequence: CSVYGTGYTGELFF. The CDR3 coding sequence is TGCAGCGTTTACGGGACAGGATACACCGGGGAGCTGTTTTTT.

CDR3 DNA sequence: TGTGCCAGCAGTGAAGGCTACAGGGCCGACGAGCAGTACTTC. This sequence encodes CASSEGYRADEQYF. V is TRBV6-1 and J is TRBJ2-7; D perhaps matches TRBD1 (6 bases). This CDR3 region has 14 residues. Germline V lookup: CDR1 MNHNS, CDR2 SASEGT. Trimming removed 1 base at V and 5 bases at J, with 12 bases between.

The chain has TRBV11-2 and TRBJ2-7, with 12 bases fitting TRBD2. With V trimmed by 5 bases and J by 6 bases, 11 bases remained unmatched. CDR1 SGHAT and CDR2 FQNNGV come from the germline V gene. The CDR3 spans 16 residues. DNA for the CDR3: TGTGCCAGCAGCCTCCGACTAGCGGGAGTGAGACGCGAGCAGTACTTC. It is translated as CASSLRLAGVRREQYF. The complete variable domain, with remaining parts taken from reference TRBV11-2 and TRBJ2-7, reads EAGVAQSPRYKIIEKRQSVAFWCNPISGHATLYWYQQILGQGPKLLIQFQNNGVVDDSQLPKDRFSAERLKGVDSTLKIQPAKLEDSAVYLCASSLRLAGVRREQYFGPGTRLTVT.

J is TRBJ2-5 and V is TRBV5-1; D is unclear. Germline CDR1 is SGHRS and CDR2 is YFSETQ. This CDR3 spans 13 amino acids. V lost 2 bases and J 3 bases, leaving 8 bases between the germline ends. CDR3 residues: CASSFTAEETQYF. CDR3 coding DNA: TGCGCCAGCAGCTTTACAGCTGAAGAGACCCAGTACTTC.

The chain joins TRBV9 to TRBJ1-4; 8 bases match TRBD1. CDR3 length: 15 residues. Trimming at V came to 4 bases and at J to 8 bases, leaving 10 bases not matched to a gene. CDR1 is SGDLS, CDR2 YYNGEE, per germline. The CDR3 DNA reads as TGTGCCAGCAGCCCAGAGGACAGGGAGGGGGAAAAACTGTTTTTT. It yields the protein CASSPEDREGEKLFF.

The rearrangement uses TRBV10-3 and TRBJ1-1; possible D gene TRBD1, 5 bases. This CDR3 has 13 amino acids. Deletions cut 7 bases from V and 1 base from J, with 10 bases between. CDR1 is ENHRY, CDR2 SYGVKD, per germline. CDR3 sequence reads: CAITPGENTEAFF. DNA of the CDR3: TGTGCCATCACGCCGGGGGAGAACACTGAAGCTTTCTTT.